The 18 T cell receptor beta chains below all came from one sample that was sequenced in a study of blood T cell repertoires in COVID-19. Using immunoSEQ multiplex PCR, the repertoire was profiled, and TCRdb retains in-frame clones only, with some absent. In the table there are 300,000 to 400,000 clones, about 90% of which are singletons. Specimen: peripheral blood. All receptors derive from a woman aged 45-65 years who had recovered from COVID-19.

The genes are TRBV20-1 and TRBJ2-3, with 10 bases aligning to TRBD2. CDR3 size: 13 residues. V dropped 3 bases and J dropped 9; count of bases not matched to a gene: 6. CDR1 and CDR2 (germline): DFQATT, SNEGSKA (reference sequence). The CDR3 loop reads CSASTGLAETQYF. The DNA of the CDR3 is TGCAGTGCTAGTACCGGACTAGCGGAAACGCAGTATTTT.

The chain has TRBV4-1 and TRBJ2-7, with TRBD1 matching over 9 bases. The J segment lost 7 bases and the V segment lost 5 bases, leaving 12 bases of the junction unmatched. CDR1 and CDR2 from the germline V gene are MGHRA and YSYEKL. The CDR3 length is 15 residues. As DNA, the CDR3 is TGCGCCAGCAGCTTACCGGGACAGGGAACCTGGGAGCAGTACTTC. As protein: CASSLPGQGTWEQYF.

This rearrangement joins TRBV6-2 or TRBV6-3 to TRBJ2-7; D unresolved. Trimming left V 0 bases short and J 2 bases short, with 14 bases between. Germline V gives CDR1 MNHEY, CDR2 SVGEGT. The CDR3 has 16 amino acids. The CDR3 bases are TGTGCCAGCAGTTACTCGAGGTCGGGTTCTCCCTACGAGCAGTACTTC. It specifies CASSYSRSGSPYEQYF.

The genes are TRBV27 and TRBJ1-1, with 9 bases aligning to TRBD1. With 3 bases clipped from V and 0 bases from J, the junction kept 17 bases outside the gene matches. The CDR3 consists of 20 residues. In germline, CDR1 is MNHEY, CDR2 SMNVEV (reference sequence). The DNA of the CDR3 is TGTGCCAGCAGTTTCTCCGGGACAGGGTATAACCCGTTTGTGAACACTGAAGCTTTCTTT. Its translation is CASSFSGTGYNPFVNTEAFF.

This chain uses TRBV6-5 with TRBJ2-7; tentative D call: TRBD1 (7 bases). The CDR3 spans 13 residues. The germline V gene has CDR1 MNHEY and CDR2 SVGAGI. V was trimmed by 6 bases and J by 4 bases, leaving 13 bases between them. CDR3 coding DNA: TGTGCCAGCAGCCGCGGGACAGAATACGAGCAGTACTTC. Amino acid sequence: CASSRGTEYEQYF.

The rearrangement uses TRBV28 and TRBJ1-2, with D possibly matching TRBD1 (5 bases). This CDR3 is 14 amino acids long. Germline V gives CDR1 MDHEN, CDR2 SYDVKM. V gave up 7 bases and J gave up 4 bases, with 16 bases separating them. This CDR3 reads CASTPQGVPYGYTF. In DNA form, the CDR3 reads TGTGCCAGCACCCCGCAAGGGGTGCCCTATGGCTACACCTTC.

CDR3 DNA sequence: TGTGCCAGCAGCCCCGATCAGGGGCACTATGGCTACACCTTC. Amino acid sequence: CASSPDQGHYGYTF. This rearrangement joins TRBV9 to TRBJ1-2; D may be TRBD1 (6 bases). This CDR3 contains 14 residues. Trimming took 4 bases from V and 3 from J, leaving 13 bases between them. Germline assignment: CDR1 SGDLS and CDR2 YYNGEE.

This rearrangement joins TRBV5-4 to TRBJ2-7; weak D call: TRBD1 (5 bases). The CDR3 is 12 residues long. With 9 bases removed from V and 5 bases from J, the gap between germline ends came to 15 bases. Germline assignment: CDR1 SGHNT and CDR2 YYREEE (reference sequence). CDR3 coding DNA: TGTGCCATCTCAGGGATTGGGGACGAGCAGTACTTC. Protein sequence: CAISGIGDEQYF.

This clone has only a few counts. The rearrangement links TRBV7-2 to TRBJ2-5, with TRBD2 identical over 10 bases. Germline lookup yields CDR1 SGHTA and CDR2 FQGNSA. Losses at the gene ends were 3 bases for V and 3 bases for J; bases not matched to a gene: 7. The CDR3 runs to 16 residues. DNA for the CDR3: TGTGCCAGCAGCTTCGGGGCTAGCGGGGGAAAAGAGACCCAGTACTTC. It translates to CASSFGASGGKETQYF. The full variable domain, its missing parts supplied by reference TRBV7-2 and TRBJ2-5, is GAGVSQSPSNKVTEKGKDVELRCDPISGHTALYWYRQSLGQGLEFLIYFQGNSAPDKSGLPSDRFSAERTGGSVSTLTIQRTQQEDSAVYLCASSFGASGGKETQYFGPGTRLLVL.

The V gene is TRBV27, the J gene TRBJ2-5; TRBD2 is a possible D gene (6 bases). Germline values: CDR1 MNHEY, CDR2 SMNVEV (reference sequence). V was cut by 5 bases and J by 1 base, with 11 bases left in between. The CDR3 length is 14 residues. CDR3 nucleotides: TGTGCCAGCAGTAAACCGGGAGCCCAAGAGACCCAGTACTTC. Translation gives CASSKPGAQETQYF.

The chain uses TRBV6-6 and TRBJ1-1; TRBD1 agrees at 8 bases. Losses at the gene ends were 5 bases for V and 4 bases for J; bases not matched to a gene: 9. Per the germline V gene, CDR1 is MNHNY and CDR2 is SVGAGI (reference sequence). The CDR3 has 15 amino acids. CDR3 coding DNA: TGTGCCAGCAGTAGGGAACTACAGGGGGTCACTGAAGCTTTCTTT. Residues: CASSRELQGVTEAFF.

This clone was seen more than once but under ten times. V usage is TRBV2 and J usage is TRBJ1-4; D gene ambiguous. V dropped 6 bases and J dropped 6 bases, with 11 bases sitting between them. CDR3 length equals 13 residues. Germline V gives CDR1 SNHLY, CDR2 FYNNEI. The CDR3 DNA reads as TGTGCCAGCAGAAGGGAGATTGATGAAAAACTGTTTTTT. Amino acids: CASRREIDEKLFF.

This chain joins TRBV10-3 and TRBJ1-1, with 7 bases lining up with TRBD1. Germline lookup yields CDR1 ENHRY and CDR2 SYGVKD. CDR3 length: 12 residues. The trim removed 6 bases at V and 4 bases at J, leaving 2 bases unmatched. DNA of the CDR3: TGTGCCATCAGCAGACAGGGCACTGAAGCTTTCTTT. It codes for CAISRQGTEAFF.

This chain joins TRBV11-2 and TRBJ2-1; 7 nucleotides align to TRBD1. Germline-derived CDR1 and CDR2 are SGHAT and FQNNGV. Germline trimming cut 1 base from V and 6 bases from J; bases unmatched to any gene: 9. CDR3 length equals 16 residues. The CDR3 DNA sequence: TGTGCCAGCAGCTTAGTTGTAAGACAGGGCTTCAATGAGCAGTTCTTC. As protein: CASSLVVRQGFNEQFF.

The V and J genes are TRBV11-2 and TRBJ1-2; D remains unclear. Trimming removed 0 bases at V and 1 base at J, with 6 bases between. The germline gives CDR1 SGHAT, CDR2 FQNNGV. The CDR3 loop spans 14 amino acids. The CDR3 DNA reads as TGTGCCAGCAGCTTAGATCGCAGTAACTATGGCTACACCTTC. Its protein product is CASSLDRSNYGYTF.

V is TRBV27 and J is TRBJ2-7, with 8 bases matching TRBD1. Germline trimming cut 2 bases from V and 6 bases from J; bases unmatched to any gene: 6. The CDR3 totals 14 residues. Germline V gene data show CDR1 as MNHEY and CDR2 as SMNVEV (reference sequence). CDR3 DNA: TGTGCCAGCAGTTTACAGGGGGCGCGATCCGAGCAGTACTTC. Translating gives CASSLQGARSEQYF.

In this sample, this clone turned up once. This rearrangement joins TRBV5-1 to TRBJ1-6; unclear D gene. V shed 4 bases and J shed 4 bases, with 15 bases lying between them. From germline, CDR1 is SGHRS and CDR2 YFSETQ. The CDR3 totals 16 residues. In DNA form, the CDR3 reads TGCGCCAGCAGCCGCTCCACAGACCATTATAATTCACCCCTCCACTTT. The encoded protein is CASSRSTDHYNSPLHF.

The V gene is TRBV28, the J gene TRBJ2-5, with a weak D call TRBD1 (5 bases). The CDR3 sequence is 15 residues long. V dropped 3 bases and J dropped 1 base, with 12 bases sitting between them. Per the germline V gene, CDR1 is MDHEN and CDR2 is SYDVKM. Written as DNA, the CDR3 is TGTGCCAGCAGTTTTGTGGGGCAGGGCCAAGAGACCCAGTACTTC. Translation gives CASSFVGQGQETQYF.